This record looks at one TCR beta chain sequence and its context. What it binds is not known. The data derive from a study of shared clonotypes between healthy human individuals. General observations from the study: Lower generation probabilities were found for non-shared clonotypes than for those shared by all four donors. Though the depth was large, rarefaction showed that sorted-subset sequencing was incomplete.

In replicate PCRs of sorted subsets, about 200 ng DNA, about 29,000 T cell genomes, was used. Profiling relied on immunoSEQ multiplex PCR, and the TCRdb table lists in-frame clones only, not all of them. The table has about a million clones, about three quarters seen once; the top ten hold approximately 1.5%. Each of the donors was a healthy adult who was HIV-negative and had not had a recent acute infection or vaccination. V was cut by 3 bases and J by 0 bases, with 14 bases left in between. Germline values: CDR1 MRHNA, CDR2 SNTAGT. CDR3 length equals 16 residues. This rearrangement joins TRBV6-4 to TRBJ1-1; a possible D gene is TRBD1 (5 bases). The receptor was derived from a man aged 18 to 35 in good health. Sequencing was performed on memory CD4+ T cells sorted from blood. Specified subset: CD45RA-negative fraction. The CDR3, as DNA: TGTGCCAGCAGTGAGTCTCTCAGACAGCTGAACACTGAAGCTTTCTTT. Protein sequence: CASSESLRQLNTEAFF.